Below are 30 T cell receptor beta chains sequenced from a single sample in a study of human T cells and chemical hapten exposure. TCRdb reprocessed the RACE reads with MiXCR, giving one entry per CDR3 protein. The sample yields around 380,000 distinct CDR3 sequences, 4% to 5.5% seen once. Time point specified: patch test 1, 2 weeks after DPC sensitization. The treatment denotes: therapeutic diphenylcyclopropenone sensitization with weekly scalp DPC. The material was whole blood, obtained in connection with sensitization to the hapten diphenylcyclopropenone (DPC). The receptors come from a woman aged 45 to 65 with alopecia areata. Some clones in this sample may be carry-over from other donors' samples.

In the case of this clonotype: An end of the junction does not agree with germline; a read error may underlie this. This chain links TRBV28 with TRBJ2-7; tentative D call: TRBD1 (6 bases). Germline values: CDR1 MDHEN, CDR2 SYDVKM. The CDR3 is 12 residues long. The CDR3 spells CASGDIQYAQYF. The CDR3 DNA follows: TGTGCCAGCGGGGACATACAGTACGCGCAGTACTTC.

This sequence joins TRBV29-1 and TRBJ2-3; TRBD1 or TRBD2 may be the D gene (5 bases each). The CDR3 extends over 13 amino acids. CDR1 and CDR2 from the germline V gene are SQVTM and ANQGSEA. The V end lost 6 bases, the J end lost 2 bases, and 12 bases lay between the germline ends. The CDR3 coding sequence is TGCAGCGTCTCCGGGACCGCCACAGATACGCAGTATTTT. Translated: CSVSGTATDTQYF.

DNA for the CDR3: TGTGCCAGCAGCGTTAACACCGCTAGCAAGACAGATACGCAGTATTTT. Protein: CASSVNTASKTDTQYF. This chain links TRBV11-2 with TRBJ2-3; tentative D call: TRBD2 (5 bases). Germline loops: CDR1 SGHAT, CDR2 FQNNGV. V lost 5 bases, J lost 3 bases, and 18 bases lay in between. The CDR3 contains 16 residues.

This clonotype was found a few times. The chain combines TRBV20-1 with TRBJ2-7; D is possibly TRBD2 (6 bases). This CDR3 has 10 residues. Trimming took 7 bases from V and 5 from J, leaving 9 bases between them. CDR1 is DFQATT, CDR2 SNEGSKA, per germline (reference sequence). The CDR3 here is CSVGLNEQYF. The CDR3 DNA follows: TGCAGTGTGGGACTCAACGAGCAGTACTTC.

This clonotype was detected a few times. This chain joins TRBV13 and TRBJ2-3; no reliable D call. The CDR3 length is 15 residues. The ends were cut back, 5 bases at V and 0 bases at J, with 12 bases in the middle. Germline CDR1 and CDR2: PRHDT and FYEKMQ (reference sequence). For the CDR3, the DNA is TGTGCCAGCAGCCGCCGAGCAGCTAGCACAGATACGCAGTATTTT. This translates into CASSRRAASTDTQYF.

This clonotype was detected a few times. CDR3 in DNA: TGTGCCACCAGCAGACTGTTCCTCAGCAATCAGCCCCAGCATTTT. Its protein product is CATSRLFLSNQPQHF. The V call is TRBV24-1, the J call TRBJ1-5, with no clear D. The V gene's germline CDR1 is KGHDR and CDR2 SFDVKD. CDR3 length equals 15 residues. Deletions cut 7 bases from V and 1 base from J, with 13 bases between.

This rearrangement joins TRBV7-2 to TRBJ2-2; D perhaps matches TRBD1 (6 bases). V lost 5 bases and J lost 4, with 20 bases in between. In germline, CDR1 is SGHTA, CDR2 FQGNSA. The CDR3 spans 17 residues. CDR3: CASSARGTPKITGELFF. Written as DNA, the CDR3 is TGTGCCAGCAGCGCGAGAGGGACACCGAAGATCACCGGGGAGCTGTTTTTT.

This clonotype showed up many times. The rearrangement links TRBV29-1 to TRBJ1-2, with D perhaps TRBD1 (5 bases). V dropped 6 bases and J dropped 5 bases, with 13 bases sitting between them. CDR1 SQVTM and CDR2 ANQGSEA come from the germline V gene. The CDR3 extends over 12 amino acids. The CDR3 reads CSVLGDFYGYTF. CDR3 DNA sequence: TGCAGCGTCCTAGGGGACTTTTATGGCTACACCTTC.

This clonotype showed up just a few times. The chain recombines TRBV5-1 with TRBJ1-5; 8 bases are shared with TRBD1. Looked up from germline, CDR1 is SGHRS and CDR2 is YFSETQ. Trimming took 0 bases from V and 7 from J; bases not matched to a gene: 6. The length of the CDR3 is 15 residues. The CDR3 here is CASSLGGQGYQPQHF. The CDR3 DNA follows: TGCGCCAGCAGCTTGGGAGGACAGGGATACCAGCCCCAGCATTTT.

The V and J genes are TRBV15 and TRBJ2-1; 7 bases line up with TRBD2. Trimming cost V 1 base and J 2 bases; bases outside gene matches: 5. The germline CDR1 and CDR2 sequences are LNHNV and YYDKDF (reference sequence). The CDR3 covers 16 residues. The CDR3: CATSRVREGPYNEQFF. CDR3 in DNA: TGTGCCACCAGCAGAGTGAGGGAGGGTCCCTACAATGAGCAGTTCTTC.

This clonotype appeared many times. V and J are TRBV28 and TRBJ1-5; D ambiguous. V was cut by 4 bases and J by 4 bases, with 20 bases left in between. The CDR3 has 17 residues. CDR1 is MDHEN and CDR2 is SYDVKM in the germline V gene. The DNA for the CDR3 is TGTGCCAGCAGTTCTGACAATGCTCCCCATCGTAATCAGCCCCAGCATTTT. Translation gives CASSSDNAPHRNQPQHF. Looking up the rest from reference TRBV28 and TRBJ1-5 gives the full variable domain: DVKVTQSSRYLVKRTGEKVFLECVQDMDHENMFWYRQDPGLGLRLIYFSYDVKMKEKGDIPEGYSVSREKKERFSLILESASTNQTSMYLCASSSDNAPHRNQPQHFGDGTRLSIL.

This clonotype occurred many times. The chain combines TRBV2 with TRBJ1-1; tentatively, D is TRBD1 (5 bases). The ends were cut back, 3 bases at V and 3 bases at J, with 14 bases in the middle. There are 15 residues in the CDR3. Germline V gene sequence: CDR1 SNHLY, CDR2 FYNNEI. The CDR3 region is CASSDRDLFDTEAFF. The CDR3 DNA sequence: TGTGCCAGCAGTGACAGGGACCTTTTCGACACTGAAGCTTTCTTT. Looking up the rest from reference TRBV2 and TRBJ1-1 gives the full variable domain: EPEVTQTPSHQVTQMGQEVILRCVPISNHLYFYWYRQILGQKVEFLVSFYNNEISEKSEIFDDQFSVERPDGSNFTLKIRSTKLEDSAMYFCASSDRDLFDTEAFFGQGTRLTVV.

This clonotype occurred many times. This chain joins TRBV7-2 and TRBJ1-5; 10 positions agree with TRBD1. The V and J ends lost 4 bases and 7 bases, in that order; junction bases with no gene match: 7. The CDR3 consists of 15 residues. The V gene's germline CDR1 is SGHTA and CDR2 FQGNSA. The CDR3 DNA follows: TGTGCCAGCAGCTCCCGACAGGGGGCTGGCCAGCCCCAGCATTTT. It translates to CASSSRQGAGQPQHF.

The chain couples TRBV30 to TRBJ1-1; a weak D match, TRBD1 (5 bases). The ends were cut back, 3 bases at V and 6 bases at J, with 11 bases in the middle. Germline V gene lookup returns CDR1 GTSNPN and CDR2 SVGIG (reference sequence). The CDR3 loop spans 12 amino acids. The CDR3 DNA is TGTGCCTGGAGGGACACCCACGCTGAAGCTTTCTTT. This translates into CAWRDTHAEAFF. Variable domain in full (rest from reference TRBV30 and TRBJ1-1): SQTIHQWPATLVQPVGSPLSLECTVEGTSNPNLYWYRQAAGRGLQLLFYSVGIGQISSEVPQNLSASRPQDRQFILSSKKLLLSDSGFYLCAWRDTHAEAFFGQGTRLTVV.

This clonotype was counted only a few times. This chain uses TRBV29-1 with TRBJ2-7; maybe TRBD2 (5 bases). The CDR3 consists of 13 residues. The V gene's germline CDR1 is SQVTM and CDR2 ANQGSEA. V was cut by 6 bases and J by 1 base, with 13 bases left in between. The CDR3 DNA follows: TGCAGCGTAGCGGCGGGTCCTTCCTACGAGCAGTACTTC. Translation: CSVAAGPSYEQYF.

The CDR3 DNA follows: TGTGCCAGCAGCCAAGATCTGGTGGGAGGGCCTTACAATGAGCAGTTCTTC. It specifies CASSQDLVGGPYNEQFF. The genes are TRBV3-1 and TRBJ2-1; 7 bases map to TRBD2. The CDR3 runs 17 residues. Losses at the gene ends were 0 bases for V and 4 bases for J; bases not matched to a gene: 9. Germline V gene sequence: CDR1 LGHDT, CDR2 YNNKEL (reference sequence).

The table lists this clonotype with many counts. This sequence joins TRBV29-1 and TRBJ2-4, with D maybe TRBD2 (6 bases). The CDR3 length is 12 residues. V lost 4 bases and J lost 8, with 12 bases in between. Germline V CDR1 and CDR2: SQVTM, ANQGSEA. The CDR3 coding sequence is TGCAGCGTTGTAAGCAGGGAGGACATTCAGTACTTC. It translates to CSVVSREDIQYF.

At least ten counts were recorded for this clonotype. This chain uses TRBV20-1 with TRBJ2-7, with 14 bases aligning to TRBD2. Germline-derived CDR1 and CDR2 are DFQATT and SNEGSKA (reference sequence). CDR3 size: 12 residues. Trimming removed 7 bases from V and 6 bases from J; junction bases left unmatched: 2. The CDR3 spells CSVGLAGGEQYF. CDR3 nucleotides: TGCAGTGTTGGACTAGCGGGAGGCGAGCAGTACTTC.

There are many counts of this clonotype. This chain uses TRBV20-1 with TRBJ2-1, with 9 bases fitting TRBD2. Germline values: CDR1 DFQATT, CDR2 SNEGSKA (reference sequence). Trimming removed 5 bases from V and 9 bases from J; junction bases left unmatched: 11. The CDR3 contains 14 residues. The chain's CDR3 is CSAPPSGMVGEQFF. For the CDR3, the DNA is TGCAGTGCTCCCCCTAGCGGGATGGTCGGTGAGCAGTTCTTC.

V and J are TRBV7-9 and TRBJ2-3; TRBD1 or TRBD2 may be the D gene (5 bases each). CDR3 length equals 15 residues. Looked up from germline, CDR1 is SEHNR and CDR2 is FQNEAQ (reference sequence). Trimming left V 5 bases short and J 0 bases short, with 12 bases between. This CDR3 is CASSTRGASTDTQYF. DNA for the CDR3: TGTGCCAGCAGCACCCGAGGGGCTAGCACAGATACGCAGTATTTT.

The chain recombines TRBV5-4 with TRBJ2-2; 10 nucleotides line up with TRBD1. Unmatched junction bases numbered 5, after V lost 4 bases and J lost 5 bases. The length of the CDR3 is 15 residues. Germline lookup yields CDR1 SGHNT and CDR2 YYREEE (reference sequence). CDR3 DNA: TGTGCCAGCAGCCAGGGGACAGGGGAAACCGGGGAGCTGTTTTTT. It encodes CASSQGTGETGELFF. The full variable domain, completed using reference TRBV5-4 and TRBJ2-2, is ETGVTQSPTHLIKTRGQQVTLRCSSQSGHNTVSWYQQALGQGPQFIFQYYREEENGRGNFPPRFSGLQFPNYSSELNVNALELDDSALYLCASSQGTGETGELFFGEGSRLTVL.

This clonotype was found a few times. This chain connects TRBV2 to TRBJ2-7; 7 bases map to TRBD1. V shed 10 bases, J shed 9 bases, and the junction held 15 bases outside the gene matches. The germline V gene has CDR1 SNHLY and CDR2 FYNNEI. The CDR3 is 13 residues long. As DNA, the CDR3 is TGTGCCATCCAAAGGGTGGGACAGACCGGGCAGTACTTC. Its protein product is CAIQRVGQTGQYF. The complete variable domain, with remaining parts taken from reference TRBV2 and TRBJ2-7, reads EPEVTQTPSHQVTQMGQEVILRCVPISNHLYFYWYRQILGQKVEFLVSFYNNEISEKSEIFDDQFSVERPDGSNFTLKIRSTKLEDSAMYFCAIQRVGQTGQYFGPGTRLTVT.

This clonotype was found a few times. The chain uses TRBV3-1 and TRBJ1-3, with 9 nucleotides matching TRBD1. CDR3 length: 20 residues. CDR1 is LGHDT and CDR2 is YNNKEL in the germline V gene (reference sequence). The J segment lost 2 bases and the V segment lost 0 bases, leaving 14 bases of the junction unmatched. CDR3 amino acids: CASSQERDLRRDRAGNTIYF. DNA of the CDR3: TGTGCCAGCAGCCAAGAACGGGATCTCCGGCGGGACAGGGCTGGAAACACCATATATTTT.

This clonotype occurred many times. CDR3 protein: CASSQELAPTGNQPQHF. As DNA, the CDR3 is TGCGCCAGCAGCCAAGAATTGGCCCCGACAGGGAATCAGCCCCAGCATTTT. The chain couples TRBV4-1 to TRBJ1-5; 7 positions match TRBD1. J lost 4 bases, V lost 0 bases, and 9 bases had no gene match. The CDR3 sequence is 17 residues long. Germline V CDR1 and CDR2: MGHRA, YSYEKL.

This clonotype was counted many times. V is TRBV5-8 and J is TRBJ1-1; possible D gene TRBD1, 6 bases. The germline gives CDR1 SGHTS, CDR2 YDEGEE. V dropped 5 bases and J dropped 6 bases, with 11 bases sitting between them. The CDR3 loop spans 12 amino acids. The CDR3 DNA is TGTGCCAGCAGGAGTCAGGGGCCTGAAGCTTTCTTT. Translated, it gives CASRSQGPEAFF.

The chain joins TRBV7-2 to TRBJ1-1, with D unclear. The CDR3 has 15 amino acids. Germline values: CDR1 SGHTA, CDR2 FQGNSA. The germline V and J ends were trimmed by 6 bases and 5 bases, with 19 bases remaining between them. The CDR3: CASRTTAGLWTEAFF. Written as DNA, the CDR3 is TGTGCCAGCAGGACAACGGCGGGTCTGTGGACTGAAGCTTTCTTT.

The CDR3 DNA is TGCGCCAGCAGCTTTAGCGGGAGGCTTGGAAATGAGCAGTTCTTC. This codes for CASSFSGRLGNEQFF. The chain joins TRBV5-1 to TRBJ2-1, with TRBD2 matching 10 bases. This CDR3 comprises 15 residues. Germline V gene lookup returns CDR1 SGHRS and CDR2 YFSETQ. J was trimmed by 7 bases and V by 2 bases; bases with no gene match: 6.

This clonotype has just a few counts. This chain uses TRBV7-9 with TRBJ2-3, with unresolved D. The CDR3 covers 15 residues. From germline, CDR1 is SEHNR and CDR2 FQNEAQ (reference sequence). V lost 6 bases to trimming and J lost 2 bases, with 15 bases between them. Written as DNA, the CDR3 is TGTGCCAGCAGTAGTGAGAATTCCGACACAGATACGCAGTATTTT. Translating it yields CASSSENSDTDTQYF.

This clonotype was picked up many times. The J gene is TRBJ1-1, the V gene TRBV11-2; weak D call: TRBD1 (5 bases). The CDR3 is made up of 15 amino acids. V gave up 5 bases and J gave up 6 bases, with 19 bases separating them. Germline V lookup: CDR1 SGHAT, CDR2 FQNNGV. The DNA for the CDR3 is TGTGCCAGCAGCCCAGAAGGGACCAGACGTGCTGAAGCTTTCTTT. Amino acid sequence: CASSPEGTRRAEAFF.

This clonotype was observed many times. The gene calls are TRBV13 and TRBJ1-1; 7 nucleotides line up with TRBD1. The junction had 5 bases not matched to a gene; V was cut back by 0 bases and J by 4 bases. The CDR3 has 15 amino acids. The germline gives CDR1 PRHDT, CDR2 FYEKMQ (reference sequence). The CDR3 spells CASSLGQGETTEAFF. The DNA for the CDR3 is TGTGCCAGCAGCTTAGGTCAGGGGGAAACCACTGAAGCTTTCTTT. Looking up the rest from reference TRBV13 and TRBJ1-1 gives the full variable domain: AAGVIQSPRHLIKEKRETATLKCYPIPRHDTVYWYQQGPGQDPQFLISFYEKMQSDKGSIPDRFSAQQFSDYHSELNMSSLELGDSALYFCASSLGQGETTEAFFGQGTRLTVV.